The 22 T cell receptor beta chains in this list originate from one sample, sequenced in a study of PD-1 blockade in classical Hodgkin lymphoma. All trial patients relapsed after autologous stem cell transplantation. TCRdb's table, derived via immunoSEQ multiplex PCR, lists solely in-frame clones and lacks some. The sample yields about 58,000 clones, 80% to 95% seen once. The sequences come from peripheral blood mononuclear cells (PBMCs), collected before the second cycle of nivolumab. These receptors all come from a human donor with classical Hodgkin lymphoma.

This clone appeared a single time. The chain carries TRBV6-1 and TRBJ2-1, with 7 bases matching TRBD2. From germline, CDR1 is MNHNS and CDR2 SASEGT. The length of the CDR3 is 15 residues. Unmatched junction bases numbered 10, after V lost 8 bases and J lost 3 bases. Here the CDR3 reads CASPRERGDYNEQFF. The CDR3 DNA reads TGTGCCAGCCCACGGGAGCGGGGCGACTACAATGAGCAGTTCTTC.

This clone was counted a single time. The J gene is TRBJ2-7, the V gene TRBV28; TRBD2 matches at 7 bases. The CDR3 covers 13 residues. The V gene end was trimmed by 7 bases and the J gene end by 6 bases; junction bases not matched to a gene: 9. From germline, CDR1 is MDHEN and CDR2 SYDVKM. CDR3 DNA sequence: TGTGCCAGCAACGGTGGACTAGTCCGCGAGCAGTACTTC. Residues: CASNGGLVREQYF.

The chain joins TRBV7-9 to TRBJ2-5; 8 bases are shared with TRBD1. The CDR3 contains 13 residues. With 4 bases clipped from V and 3 bases from J, the junction kept 1 base outside the gene matches. Per germline, CDR1 SEHNR and CDR2 FQNEAQ (reference sequence). CDR3 nucleotide sequence: TGTGCCAGCAGCTCGGGACAGGAAGAGACCCAGTACTTC. It codes for CASSSGQEETQYF.

The V call is TRBV15, the J call TRBJ2-1, with 10 bases fitting TRBD2. In germline, CDR1 is LNHNV, CDR2 YYDKDF (reference sequence). The V segment lost 6 bases and the J segment 2 bases; nucleotides outside the gene matches: 13. The CDR3 runs to 18 residues. This CDR3 reads CATRGLAALFPPYNEQFF. The CDR3 region has the DNA TGTGCCACCAGAGGACTAGCGGCCCTCTTCCCCCCCTACAATGAGCAGTTCTTC.

This chain joins TRBV27 and TRBJ1-4; the D is unclear. Trimming took off 6 bases at V and 8 bases at J, with 10 bases between the two ends. The V gene's germline CDR1 is MNHEY and CDR2 SMNVEV (reference sequence). The CDR3 is made up of 12 amino acids. The CDR3: CASRGREEKLFF. The CDR3 nucleotides are TGTGCCAGCAGAGGGAGAGAAGAAAAACTGTTTTTT. Full variable domain (outside the CDR3, taken from reference TRBV27 and TRBJ1-4): EAQVTQNPRYLITVTGKKLTVTCSQNMNHEYMSWYRQDPGLGLRQIYYSMNVEVTDKGDVPEGYKVSRKEKRNFPLILESPSPNQTSLYFCASRGREEKLFFGSGTQLSVL.

The rearrangement uses TRBV4-3 and TRBJ2-7; TRBD1 or TRBD2 may be the D gene (6 bases each). Trimming took 1 base from V and 4 from J, leaving 14 bases between them. The CDR3 sequence is 15 residues long. Germline assignment: CDR1 LGHNA and CDR2 YSLEER. This CDR3 reads CASSQGWAGQYEQYF. In DNA, the CDR3 is TGCGCCAGCAGCCAAGGGTGGGCGGGACAATACGAGCAGTACTTC.

This chain joins TRBV20-1 and TRBJ2-5, with D perhaps matching TRBD1 or TRBD2 (5 bases each). V dropped 5 bases and J dropped 10 bases, with 14 bases sitting between them. Germline CDR1 reads DFQATT; CDR2 reads SNEGSKA (reference sequence). CDR3 length: 11 amino acids. The CDR3 nucleotides read TGCAGTGCTGGGACCATGGTTATCCAGTACTTC. Translated: CSAGTMVIQYF.

J is TRBJ1-5 and V is TRBV27; D possibly corresponds to TRBD1 (6 bases). The V end lost 4 bases, the J end lost 2 bases, and 6 bases lay between the germline ends. This CDR3 is built from 13 residues. Germline CDR1 reads MNHEY; CDR2 reads SMNVEV (reference sequence). CDR3 region: CASSYRGNQPQHF. CDR3 sequence (DNA): TGTGCCAGCAGTTACAGGGGCAATCAGCCCCAGCATTTT.

The genes are TRBV5-1 and TRBJ1-1, with D uncertain. Looked up from germline, CDR1 is SGHRS and CDR2 is YFSETQ. The CDR3 is made up of 15 amino acids. The V gene lost 7 bases and the J gene lost 6 bases, with 22 bases spanning the gap. The CDR3 here is CASHPLAPSGAEAFF. The DNA of the CDR3 is TGCGCCAGCCACCCCCTCGCCCCCTCCGGGGCTGAAGCTTTCTTT.

This chain joins TRBV6-5 and TRBJ2-3, with 9 bases fitting TRBD2. The CDR3 has 14 amino acids. Germline V gene lookup returns CDR1 MNHEY and CDR2 SVGAGI. V shed 6 bases, J shed 3 bases, and the junction held 4 bases outside the gene matches. The CDR3 DNA sequence: TGTGCCAGCAGCCTAGGACTAGCGACAGATACGCAGTATTTT. Translated: CASSLGLATDTQYF.

The CDR3 sequence: CASRDYLGQYNEQFF. The CDR3 DNA sequence: TGTGCCAGCAGAGATTACCTTGGACAGTACAATGAGCAGTTCTTC. V is TRBV27 and J is TRBJ2-1, with a possible D match to TRBD1 (6 bases). This CDR3 is built from 15 residues. Trimming removed 6 bases from V and 4 bases from J, with 16 bases in between. CDR1 and CDR2 from the germline V gene are MNHEY and SMNVEV (reference sequence).

The CDR3 sequence: CASSFWFRGRWGYGYTF. The CDR3 DNA follows: TGTGCCAGCAGCTTTTGGTTCAGGGGGCGTTGGGGCTATGGCTACACCTTC. The rearrangement links TRBV7-7 to TRBJ1-2; 8 nucleotides line up with TRBD1. The CDR3 spans 17 residues. Germline V gene lookup returns CDR1 SSHAT and CDR2 FNYEAQ (reference sequence). V dropped 3 bases and J dropped 4; count of bases not matched to a gene: 13.

This chain uses TRBV5-6 with TRBJ2-5, with TRBD2 matching over 7 bases. The CDR3 is made up of 14 amino acids. The V segment lost 6 bases and the J segment 4 bases; nucleotides outside the gene matches: 9. Looked up from germline, CDR1 is SGHDT and CDR2 is YYEEEE. The CDR3 loop reads CASNPGGGRETQYF. The CDR3 coding sequence is TGTGCCAGCAACCCTGGGGGAGGGAGAGAGACCCAGTACTTC.

The V call is TRBV5-4, the J call TRBJ2-3; maybe TRBD1 (6 bases). Germline V gene sequence: CDR1 SGHNT, CDR2 YYREEE (reference sequence). The CDR3 is made up of 14 amino acids. V lost 2 bases, J lost 0 bases, and 7 bases lay in between. The CDR3 sequence: CASSFQGSTDTQYF. CDR3 nucleotide sequence: TGTGCCAGCAGCTTCCAGGGGAGCACAGATACGCAGTATTTT.

This sequence joins TRBV10-2 and TRBJ1-1; D is undetermined. The CDR3 has 12 residues. The V end lost 6 bases, the J end lost 6 bases, and 11 bases lay between the germline ends. CDR1 and CDR2 from the germline V gene are WSHSY and SAAADI. The CDR3 DNA is TGCGCCAGCAGGGAAGGGTTCCCTGAAGCTTTCTTT. Its protein is CASREGFPEAFF.

This chain joins TRBV6-5 and TRBJ1-5; no clear D. V was pared by 0 bases and J by 3 bases, with 9 bases between. Germline V gives CDR1 MNHEY, CDR2 SVGAGI. The CDR3 length is 15 residues. CDR3 DNA: TGTGCCAGCAGTTACTCTGTTTCAACCAATCAGCCCCAGCATTTT. Translating it yields CASSYSVSTNQPQHF.

The chain employs TRBV11-2 and TRBJ2-5; TRBD2 is a possible D gene (6 bases). The CDR3 has 15 amino acids. Germline CDR1 is SGHAT and CDR2 is FQNNGV. V shed 2 bases and J shed 5 bases, with 15 bases lying between them. The CDR3 spells CASSLNSGEGETQYF. The CDR3 DNA reads TGTGCCAGCAGCTTAAATTCGGGGGAAGGGGAGACCCAGTACTTC.

The chain employs TRBV25-1 and TRBJ1-4; D ambiguous. The CDR3 has 17 amino acids. Trimming removed 1 base from V and 4 bases from J, with 16 bases in between. CDR1 is MGHDK and CDR2 is SYGVNS in the germline V gene. The CDR3 DNA follows: TGTGCCAGCAGTGAATCCTACGTAAACCCAAGTAATGAAAAACTGTTTTTT. Amino acids: CASSESYVNPSNEKLFF.

The rearrangement uses TRBV29-1 and TRBJ2-7; the D call may be TRBD1 or TRBD2 (5 bases each). Germline V lookup: CDR1 SQVTM, CDR2 ANQGSEA. Trimming took off 1 base at V and 0 bases at J, with 13 bases between the two ends. This CDR3 has 15 residues. The CDR3 sequence: CSVEGGYGSSYEQYF. The CDR3, as DNA: TGCAGCGTTGAAGGGGGGTACGGTAGCTCCTACGAGCAGTACTTC.

This rearrangement joins TRBV7-6 to TRBJ2-7; D uncertain. The V end lost 2 bases, the J end lost 3 bases, and 11 bases lay between the germline ends. This CDR3 spans 14 amino acids. Germline CDR1 is SGHVS and CDR2 is FNYEAQ. This CDR3 is CASSLNSKSYEQYF. CDR3 DNA sequence: TGTGCCAGCAGCTTAAATTCCAAGAGCTACGAGCAGTACTTC.

In nucleotides, the CDR3 is TGCGCCAGCAGCGGGGGCCACGAGCAGTACTTC. It yields the protein CASSGGHEQYF. J is TRBJ2-7 and V is TRBV5-1, with D possibly being TRBD1 (6 bases). V was trimmed by 4 bases and J by 5 bases, leaving 7 bases between them. The CDR3 length is 11 residues. From germline, CDR1 is SGHRS and CDR2 YFSETQ.

V and J are TRBV5-6 and TRBJ1-2; no definite D call. Germline-derived CDR1 and CDR2 are SGHDT and YYEEEE. The CDR3 has 14 residues. Trimming stripped 0 bases from V and 3 bases from J, with 9 bases between. The CDR3 sequence is CASSLALADYGYTF. For the CDR3, the DNA is TGTGCCAGCAGCTTGGCTCTGGCGGACTATGGCTACACCTTC. Looking up the rest from reference TRBV5-6 and TRBJ1-2 gives the full variable domain: DAGVTQSPTHLIKTRGQQVTLRCSPKSGHDTVSWYQQALGQGPQFIFQYYEEEERQRGNFPDRFSGHQFPNYSSELNVNALLLGDSALYLCASSLALADYGYTFGSGTRLTVV.